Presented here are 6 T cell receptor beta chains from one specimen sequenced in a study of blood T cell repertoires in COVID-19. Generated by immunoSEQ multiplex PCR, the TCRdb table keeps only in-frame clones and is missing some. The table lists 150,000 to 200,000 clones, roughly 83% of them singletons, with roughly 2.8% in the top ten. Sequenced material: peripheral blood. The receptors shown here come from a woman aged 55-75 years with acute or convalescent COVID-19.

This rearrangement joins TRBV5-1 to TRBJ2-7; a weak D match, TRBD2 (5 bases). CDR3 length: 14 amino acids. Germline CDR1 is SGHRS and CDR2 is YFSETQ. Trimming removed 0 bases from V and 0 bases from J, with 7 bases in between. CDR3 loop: CASSLVRDSYEQYF. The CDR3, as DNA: TGCGCCAGCAGCTTGGTTCGGGACTCCTACGAGCAGTACTTC.

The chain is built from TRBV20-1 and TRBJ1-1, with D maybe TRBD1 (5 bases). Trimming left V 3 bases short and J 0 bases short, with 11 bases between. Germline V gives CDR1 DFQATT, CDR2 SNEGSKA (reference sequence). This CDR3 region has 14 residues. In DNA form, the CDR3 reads TGCAGTGCTAGTTGGGGCCATTTGAACACTGAAGCTTTCTTT. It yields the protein CSASWGHLNTEAFF.

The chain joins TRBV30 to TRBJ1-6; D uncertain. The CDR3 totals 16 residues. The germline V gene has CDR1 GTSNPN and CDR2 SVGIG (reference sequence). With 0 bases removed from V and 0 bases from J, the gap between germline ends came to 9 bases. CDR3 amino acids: CAWSVARPSYNSPLHF. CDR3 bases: TGTGCCTGGAGTGTAGCCAGGCCCTCCTATAATTCACCCCTCCACTTT.

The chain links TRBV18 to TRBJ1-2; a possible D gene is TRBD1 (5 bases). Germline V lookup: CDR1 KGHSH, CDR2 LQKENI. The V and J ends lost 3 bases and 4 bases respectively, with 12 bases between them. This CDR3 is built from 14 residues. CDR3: CASSPGRATYGYTF. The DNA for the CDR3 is TGTGCCAGCTCACCGGGCAGGGCGACCTATGGCTACACCTTC.

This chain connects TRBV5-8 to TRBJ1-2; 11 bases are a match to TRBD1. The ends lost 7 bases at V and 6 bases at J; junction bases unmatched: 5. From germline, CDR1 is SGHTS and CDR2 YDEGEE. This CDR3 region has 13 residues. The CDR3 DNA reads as TGTGCCAGCGGTGGACAGGGGGCGAATGGCTACACCTTC. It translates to CASGGQGANGYTF.

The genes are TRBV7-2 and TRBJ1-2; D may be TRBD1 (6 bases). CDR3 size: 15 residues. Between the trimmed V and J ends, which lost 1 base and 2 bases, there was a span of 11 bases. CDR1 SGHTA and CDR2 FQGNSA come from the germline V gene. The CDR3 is CASSLGAGANYGYTF. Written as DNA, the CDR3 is TGTGCCAGCAGCTTAGGCGCAGGGGCCAACTATGGCTACACCTTC.